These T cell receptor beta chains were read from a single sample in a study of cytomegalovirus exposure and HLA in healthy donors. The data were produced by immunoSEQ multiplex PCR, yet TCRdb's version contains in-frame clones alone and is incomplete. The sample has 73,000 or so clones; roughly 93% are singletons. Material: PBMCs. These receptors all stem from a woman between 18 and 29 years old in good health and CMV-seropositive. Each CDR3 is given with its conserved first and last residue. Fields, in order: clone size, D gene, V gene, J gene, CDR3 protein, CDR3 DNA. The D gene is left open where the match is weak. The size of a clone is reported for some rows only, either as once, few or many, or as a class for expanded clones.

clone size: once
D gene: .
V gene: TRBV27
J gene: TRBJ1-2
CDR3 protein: CASSLSTGAGDYGYTF
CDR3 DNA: TGTGCCAGCAGTTTATCCACTGGGGCGGGGGACTATGGCTACACCTTC

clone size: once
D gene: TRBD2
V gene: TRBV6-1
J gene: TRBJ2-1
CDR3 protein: CASSSNPLALSAVF
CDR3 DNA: TGTGCCAGCAGTTCCAACCCACTAGCGTTAAGTGCTGTCTTC

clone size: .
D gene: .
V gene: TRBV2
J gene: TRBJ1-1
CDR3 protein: CASRGLNTEAFF
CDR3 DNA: TGTGCCAGCAGGGGCCTGAACACTGAAGCTTTCTTT

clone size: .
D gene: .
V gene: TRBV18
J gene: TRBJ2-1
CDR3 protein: CASSYRRAGSSVNEQFF
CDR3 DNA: TGTGCCAGCTCTTACAGGCGGGCGGGATCATCGGTCAATGAGCAGTTCTTC

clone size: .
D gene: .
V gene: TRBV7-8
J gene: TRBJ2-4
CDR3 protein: CASSLVGGSSGIAKNIQYF
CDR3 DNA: TGTGCCAGCAGCTTAGTAGGGGGGTCGAGCGGGATAGCCAAAAACATTCAGTACTTC

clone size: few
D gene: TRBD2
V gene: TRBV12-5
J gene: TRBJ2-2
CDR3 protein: CASGSGLAGNTGELFF
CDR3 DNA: TGTGCTAGTGGTTCGGGACTAGCGGGAAACACCGGGGAGCTGTTTTTT

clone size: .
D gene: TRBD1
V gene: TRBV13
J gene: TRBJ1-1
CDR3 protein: CASSSGQGDTEAFF
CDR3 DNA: TGTGCCAGCAGCTCCGGGCAGGGGGACACTGAAGCTTTCTTT

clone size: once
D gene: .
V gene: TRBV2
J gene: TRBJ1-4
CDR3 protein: CASSDPPRGSSNEKLFF
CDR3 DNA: TGTGCCAGCAGTGACCCTCCCAGGGGTAGTTCTAATGAAAAACTGTTTTTT

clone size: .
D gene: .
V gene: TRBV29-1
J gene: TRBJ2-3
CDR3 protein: CSAGPSSTDTQYF
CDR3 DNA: TGCAGCGCTGGGCCTTCTAGCACAGATACGCAGTATTTT

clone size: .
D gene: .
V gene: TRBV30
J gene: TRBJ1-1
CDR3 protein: CAWDNTGMWTEAFF
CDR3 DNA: TGTGCCTGGGATAACACAGGGATGTGGACTGAAGCTTTCTTT

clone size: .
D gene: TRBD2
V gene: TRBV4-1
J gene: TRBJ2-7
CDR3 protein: CASSQEGTSGVEQYF
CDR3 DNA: TGCGCCAGCAGCCAAGAAGGGACTAGCGGGGTCGAGCAGTACTTC

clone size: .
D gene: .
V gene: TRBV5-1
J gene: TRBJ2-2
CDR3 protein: CASSLGAGNTGELFF
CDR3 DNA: TGCGCCAGCAGCTTGGGCGCAGGGAACACCGGGGAGCTGTTTTTT

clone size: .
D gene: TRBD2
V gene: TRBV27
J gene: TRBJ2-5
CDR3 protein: CASSLGTSGRETQYF
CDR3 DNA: TGTGCCAGCAGCCTCGGGACTAGCGGGAGAGAGACCCAGTACTTC

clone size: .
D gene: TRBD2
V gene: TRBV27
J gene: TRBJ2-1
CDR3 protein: CASSFQGLAGGSPYNEQFF
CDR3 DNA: TGTGCCAGCAGTTTTCAGGGACTAGCGGGAGGGTCGCCCTACAATGAGCAGTTCTTC

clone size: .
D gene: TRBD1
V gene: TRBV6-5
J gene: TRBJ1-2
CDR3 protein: CASSRQGARSGYTF
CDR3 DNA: TGTGCCAGCAGTAGACAGGGGGCGAGGTCTGGCTACACCTTC

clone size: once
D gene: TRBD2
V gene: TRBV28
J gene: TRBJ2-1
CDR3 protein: CASSLSGWDGRAFEQFF
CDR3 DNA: TGTGCCAGCAGTTTATCGGGATGGGACGGGAGGGCCTTTGAGCAGTTCTTC

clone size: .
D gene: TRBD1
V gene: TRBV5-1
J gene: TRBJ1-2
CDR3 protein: CASSSGTGLNYGYTF
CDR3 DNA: TGCGCCAGCAGCTCCGGGACAGGACTTAACTATGGCTACACCTTC

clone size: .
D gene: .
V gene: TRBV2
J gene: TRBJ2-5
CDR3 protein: CASSEAYSETQYF
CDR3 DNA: TGTGCCAGCAGTGAAGCGTACAGTGAGACCCAGTACTTC

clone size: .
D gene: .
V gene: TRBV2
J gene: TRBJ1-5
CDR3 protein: CASSGQYLNQPQHF
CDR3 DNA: TGTGCCAGCAGCGGACAGTACCTTAATCAGCCCCAGCATTTT

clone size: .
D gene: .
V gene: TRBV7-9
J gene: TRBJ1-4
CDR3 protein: CASSYPVGRGRGEKLFF
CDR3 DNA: TGTGCCAGCAGCTACCCCGTTGGTAGAGGGAGAGGGGAAAAACTGTTTTTT

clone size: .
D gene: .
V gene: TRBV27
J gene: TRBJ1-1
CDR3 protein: CASSLSSQARNTEAFF
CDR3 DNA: TGTGCCAGCAGTTTATCGTCACAGGCCCGGAACACTGAAGCTTTCTTT

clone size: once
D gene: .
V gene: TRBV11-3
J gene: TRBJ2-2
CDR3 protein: CASSSEGGGELFF
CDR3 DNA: TGTGCCAGCAGCTCCGAAGGCGGCGGGGAGCTGTTTTTT

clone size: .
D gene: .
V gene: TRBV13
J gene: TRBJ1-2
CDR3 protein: CASSLGSNYGYTF
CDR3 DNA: TGTGCCAGCAGCTTAGGCTCCAACTATGGCTACACCTTC

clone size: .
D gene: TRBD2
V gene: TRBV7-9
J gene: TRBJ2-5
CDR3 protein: CASSVGTSGGAETQYF
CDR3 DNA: TGTGCCAGCAGCGTCGGGACTAGCGGGGGGGCAGAGACCCAGTACTTC

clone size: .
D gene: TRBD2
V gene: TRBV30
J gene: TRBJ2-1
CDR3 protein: CAWSHGRAYEQFF
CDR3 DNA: TGTGCCTGGAGCCACGGGAGGGCCTATGAGCAGTTCTTC

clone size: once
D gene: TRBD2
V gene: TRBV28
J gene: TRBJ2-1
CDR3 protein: CASSLWGYLPNPDVAGGPNEQFF
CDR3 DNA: TGTGCCAGCAGTTTATGGGGATATTTACCTAACCCGGACGTAGCGGGAGGGCCTAACGAGCAGTTCTTC

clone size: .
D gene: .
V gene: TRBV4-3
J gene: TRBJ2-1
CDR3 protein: CASSQEPGDEQFF
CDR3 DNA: TGCGCCAGCAGCCAAGAACCCGGGGATGAGCAGTTCTTC

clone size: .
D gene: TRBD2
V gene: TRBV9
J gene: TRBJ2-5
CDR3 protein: CASSDGLAGPPGIRETQYF
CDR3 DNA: TGTGCCAGCAGCGACGGACTAGCGGGCCCTCCGGGGATTAGAGAGACCCAGTACTTC

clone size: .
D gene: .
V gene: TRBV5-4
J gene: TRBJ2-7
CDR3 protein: CASSLAHSSYEQYF
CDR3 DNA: TGTGCCAGCAGCTTGGCACACAGCTCCTACGAGCAGTACTTC